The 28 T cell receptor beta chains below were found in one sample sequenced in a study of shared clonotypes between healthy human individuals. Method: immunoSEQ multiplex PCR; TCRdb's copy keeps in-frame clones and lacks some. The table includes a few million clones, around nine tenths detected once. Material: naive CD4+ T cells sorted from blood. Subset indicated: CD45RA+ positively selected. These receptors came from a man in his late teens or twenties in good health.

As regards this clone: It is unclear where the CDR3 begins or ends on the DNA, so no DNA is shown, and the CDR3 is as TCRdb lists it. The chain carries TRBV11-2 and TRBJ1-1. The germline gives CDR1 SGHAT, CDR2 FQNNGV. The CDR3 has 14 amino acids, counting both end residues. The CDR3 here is CASSFFLENTEAFF.

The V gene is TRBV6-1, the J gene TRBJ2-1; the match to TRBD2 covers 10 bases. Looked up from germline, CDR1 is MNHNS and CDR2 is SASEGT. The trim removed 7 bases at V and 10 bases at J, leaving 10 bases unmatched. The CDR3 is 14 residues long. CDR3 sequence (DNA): TGTGCCAGCAAAGAAGCGGGGGGGCCTAGGGAGCAGTTCTTC. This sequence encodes CASKEAGGPREQFF.

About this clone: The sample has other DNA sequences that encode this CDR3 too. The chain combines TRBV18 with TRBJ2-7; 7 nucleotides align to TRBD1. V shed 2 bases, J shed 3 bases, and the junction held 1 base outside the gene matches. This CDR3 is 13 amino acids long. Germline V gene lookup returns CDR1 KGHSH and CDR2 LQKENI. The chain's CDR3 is CASSPGQVYEQYF. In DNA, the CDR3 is TGTGCCAGCTCACCAGGACAGGTCTACGAGCAGTACTTC.

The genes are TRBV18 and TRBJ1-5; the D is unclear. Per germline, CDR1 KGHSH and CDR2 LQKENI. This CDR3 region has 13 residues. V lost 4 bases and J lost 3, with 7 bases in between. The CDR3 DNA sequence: TGTGCCAGCTCACAAGACATCAATCAGCCCCAGCATTTT. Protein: CASSQDINQPQHF.

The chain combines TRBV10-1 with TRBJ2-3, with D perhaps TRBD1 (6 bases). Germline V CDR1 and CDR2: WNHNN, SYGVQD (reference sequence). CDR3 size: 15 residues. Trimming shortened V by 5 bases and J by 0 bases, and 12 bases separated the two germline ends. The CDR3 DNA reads TGCGCCAGCAGTCTCGGACAGAAGAGCACAGATACGCAGTATTTT. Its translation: CASSLGQKSTDTQYF.

The CDR3 DNA reads as TGTGCCAGCAGTTTTCACAGGGGTAGTAGCACAGATACGCAGTATTTT. Protein product: CASSFHRGSSTDTQYF. V and J are TRBV6-5 and TRBJ2-3; TRBD1 matches 7 bases. CDR1 and CDR2 (germline): MNHEY, SVGAGI. The CDR3 loop spans 16 amino acids. With 4 bases clipped from V and 0 bases from J, the junction kept 7 bases outside the gene matches.

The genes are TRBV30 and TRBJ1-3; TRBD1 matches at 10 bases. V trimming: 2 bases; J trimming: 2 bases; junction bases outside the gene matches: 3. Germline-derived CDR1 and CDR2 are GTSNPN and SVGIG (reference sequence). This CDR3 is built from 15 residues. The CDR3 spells CAWSLDRGPGNTIYF. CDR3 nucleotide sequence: TGTGCCTGGAGTCTAGACAGGGGGCCTGGAAACACCATATATTTT.

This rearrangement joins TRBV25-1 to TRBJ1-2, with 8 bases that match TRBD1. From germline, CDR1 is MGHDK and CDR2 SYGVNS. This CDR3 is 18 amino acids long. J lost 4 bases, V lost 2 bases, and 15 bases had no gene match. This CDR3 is CASSEGITGTGPFYGYTF. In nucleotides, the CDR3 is TGTGCCAGCAGTGAAGGGATAACCGGGACAGGCCCTTTCTATGGCTACACCTTC.

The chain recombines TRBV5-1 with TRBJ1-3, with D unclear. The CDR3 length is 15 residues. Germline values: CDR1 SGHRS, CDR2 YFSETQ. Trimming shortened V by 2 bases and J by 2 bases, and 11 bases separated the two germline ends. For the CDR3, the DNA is TGCGCCAGCAGCTTCCTCTACAGTACTGGAAACACCATATATTTT. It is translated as CASSFLYSTGNTIYF. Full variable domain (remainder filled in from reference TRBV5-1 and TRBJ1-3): KAGVTQTPRYLIKTRGQQVTLSCSPISGHRSVSWYQQTPGQGLQFLFEYFSETQRNKGNFPGRFSGRQFSNSRSEMNVSTLELGDSALYLCASSFLYSTGNTIYFGEGSWLTVV.

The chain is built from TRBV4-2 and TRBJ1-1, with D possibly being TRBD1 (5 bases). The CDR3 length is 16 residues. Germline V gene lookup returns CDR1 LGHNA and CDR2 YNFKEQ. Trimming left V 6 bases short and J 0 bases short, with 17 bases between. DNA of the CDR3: TGTGCCAGCAGTCTAATGGACAAGGGTTTGAACACTGAAGCTTTCTTT. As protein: CASSLMDKGLNTEAFF.

The CDR3 DNA reads as TGCGCCAGCAGTCAATATTACAGCTCCTATAATTCACCCCTCCACTTT. Amino acids: CASSQYYSSYNSPLHF. The chain recombines TRBV23-1 with TRBJ1-6; no definite D call. TRBV23-1 is an ORF for which the function is uncertain. The length of the CDR3 is 16 residues. V lost 1 base and J lost 0, with 7 bases in between.

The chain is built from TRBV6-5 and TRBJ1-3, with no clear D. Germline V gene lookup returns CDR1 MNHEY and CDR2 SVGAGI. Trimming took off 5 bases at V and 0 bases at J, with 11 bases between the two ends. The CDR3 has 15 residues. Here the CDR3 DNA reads TGTGCCAGCAGTCGACTGATGTCCTCTGGAAACACCATATATTTT. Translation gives CASSRLMSSGNTIYF.

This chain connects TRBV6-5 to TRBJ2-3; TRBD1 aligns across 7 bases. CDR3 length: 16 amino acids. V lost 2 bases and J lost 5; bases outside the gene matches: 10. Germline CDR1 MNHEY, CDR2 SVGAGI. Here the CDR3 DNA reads TGTGCCAGCAGTTACAGGGAGACAGGGTATAGAGATACGCAGTATTTT. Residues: CASSYRETGYRDTQYF.

CDR3 protein: CASSPTGGTGELFF. CDR3 bases: TGTGCCAGCAGCCCCACGGGGGGCACCGGGGAGCTGTTTTTT. The rearrangement uses TRBV7-2 and TRBJ2-2, with TRBD2 identical over 7 bases. V trimming: 5 bases; J trimming: 4 bases; junction bases outside the gene matches: 4. Germline V gene lookup returns CDR1 SGHTA and CDR2 FQGNSA. The CDR3 totals 14 residues. Full variable domain (outside the CDR3, taken from reference TRBV7-2 and TRBJ2-2): GAGVSQSPSNKVTEKGKDVELRCDPISGHTALYWYRQSLGQGLEFLIYFQGNSAPDKSGLPSDRFSAERTGGSVSTLTIQRTQQEDSAVYLCASSPTGGTGELFFGEGSRLTVL.

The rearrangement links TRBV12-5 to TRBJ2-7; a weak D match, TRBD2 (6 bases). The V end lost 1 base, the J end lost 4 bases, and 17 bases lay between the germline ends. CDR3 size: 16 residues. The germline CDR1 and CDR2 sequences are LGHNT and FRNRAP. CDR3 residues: CASGLGTGTGGYEQYF. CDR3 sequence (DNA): TGTGCTAGTGGTTTGGGGACCGGGACCGGGGGTTACGAGCAGTACTTC.

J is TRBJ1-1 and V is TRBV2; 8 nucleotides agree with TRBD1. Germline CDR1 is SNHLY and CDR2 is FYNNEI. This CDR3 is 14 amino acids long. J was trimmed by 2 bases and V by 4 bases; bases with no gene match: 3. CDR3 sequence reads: CASSADRANTEAFF. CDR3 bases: TGTGCCAGCAGTGCGGACAGGGCCAACACTGAAGCTTTCTTT.

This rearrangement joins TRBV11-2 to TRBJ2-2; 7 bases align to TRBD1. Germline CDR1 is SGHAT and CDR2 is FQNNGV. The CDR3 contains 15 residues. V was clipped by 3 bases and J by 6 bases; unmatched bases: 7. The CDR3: CASSFPTRGSGELFF. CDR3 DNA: TGTGCCAGCAGCTTTCCAACCAGGGGGTCCGGGGAGCTGTTTTTT.

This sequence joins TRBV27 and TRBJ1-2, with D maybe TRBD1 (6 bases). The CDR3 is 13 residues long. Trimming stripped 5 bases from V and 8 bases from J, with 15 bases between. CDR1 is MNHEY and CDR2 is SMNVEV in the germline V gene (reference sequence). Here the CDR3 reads CASSATGPRGYTF. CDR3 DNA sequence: TGTGCCAGCAGTGCAACAGGGCCGAGGGGCTACACCTTC.

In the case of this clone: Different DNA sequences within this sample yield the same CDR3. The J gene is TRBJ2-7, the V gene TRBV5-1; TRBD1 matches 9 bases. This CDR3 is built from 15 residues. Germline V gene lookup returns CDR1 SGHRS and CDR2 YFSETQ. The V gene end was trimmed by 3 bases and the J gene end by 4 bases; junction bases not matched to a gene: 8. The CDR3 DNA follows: TGCGCCAGCAGCTCATACCGGGACAGGGATTACGAGCAGTACTTC. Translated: CASSSYRDRDYEQYF. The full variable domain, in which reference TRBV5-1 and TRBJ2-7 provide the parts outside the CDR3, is KAGVTQTPRYLIKTRGQQVTLSCSPISGHRSVSWYQQTPGQGLQFLFEYFSETQRNKGNFPGRFSGRQFSNSRSEMNVSTLELGDSALYLCASSSYRDRDYEQYFGPGTRLTVT.

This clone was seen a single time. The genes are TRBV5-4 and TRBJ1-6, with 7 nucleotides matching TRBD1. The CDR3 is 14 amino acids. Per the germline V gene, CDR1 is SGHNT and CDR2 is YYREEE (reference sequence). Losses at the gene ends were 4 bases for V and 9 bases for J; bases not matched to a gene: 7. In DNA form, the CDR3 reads TGTGCCAGCAGCCAGGACAGGAGAACTTCACCCCTCCACTTT. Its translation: CASSQDRRTSPLHF.

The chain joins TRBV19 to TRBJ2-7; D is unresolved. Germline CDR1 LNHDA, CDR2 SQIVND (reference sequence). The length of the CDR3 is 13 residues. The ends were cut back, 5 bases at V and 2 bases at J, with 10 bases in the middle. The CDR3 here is CASSLIGAYEQYF. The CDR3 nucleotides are TGTGCCAGTAGTTTAATAGGCGCCTACGAGCAGTACTTC.

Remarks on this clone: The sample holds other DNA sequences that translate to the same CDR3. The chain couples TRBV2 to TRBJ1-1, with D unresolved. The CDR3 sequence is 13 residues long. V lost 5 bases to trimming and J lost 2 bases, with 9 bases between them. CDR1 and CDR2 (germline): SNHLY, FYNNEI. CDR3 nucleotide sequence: TGTGCCAGCAGTATCCAGGTTAACACTGAAGCTTTCTTT. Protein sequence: CASSIQVNTEAFF.

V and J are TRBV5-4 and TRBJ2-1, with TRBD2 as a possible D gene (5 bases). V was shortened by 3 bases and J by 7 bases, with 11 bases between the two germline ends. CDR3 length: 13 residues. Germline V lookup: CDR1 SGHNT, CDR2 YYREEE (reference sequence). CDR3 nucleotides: TGTGCCAGCAGCTGGGATAGCGCGAATGAGCAGTTCTTC. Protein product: CASSWDSANEQFF.

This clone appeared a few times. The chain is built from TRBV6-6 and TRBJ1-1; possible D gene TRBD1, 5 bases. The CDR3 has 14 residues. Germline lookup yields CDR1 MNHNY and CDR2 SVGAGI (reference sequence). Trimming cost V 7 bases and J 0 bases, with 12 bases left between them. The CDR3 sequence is CASTQGLVNTEAFF. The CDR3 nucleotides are TGTGCCAGCACCCAGGGTTTGGTGAACACTGAAGCTTTCTTT.

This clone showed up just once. In DNA form, the CDR3 reads TGTGCCAGTAACCGGGACACTCACAATCAGCCCCAGCATTTT. This codes for CASNRDTHNQPQHF. The chain carries TRBV19 and TRBJ1-5, with a possible D match to TRBD1 (6 bases). The CDR3 totals 14 residues. The V gene's germline CDR1 is LNHDA and CDR2 SQIVND (reference sequence). V shed 7 bases and J shed 3 bases, with 13 bases lying between them.

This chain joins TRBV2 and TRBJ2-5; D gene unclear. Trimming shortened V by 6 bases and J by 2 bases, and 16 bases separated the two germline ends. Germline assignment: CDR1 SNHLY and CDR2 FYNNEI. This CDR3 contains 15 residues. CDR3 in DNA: TGTGCCAGCAGCCCCGGCCAACGGTGGCAAGAGACCCAGTACTTC. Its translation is CASSPGQRWQETQYF.

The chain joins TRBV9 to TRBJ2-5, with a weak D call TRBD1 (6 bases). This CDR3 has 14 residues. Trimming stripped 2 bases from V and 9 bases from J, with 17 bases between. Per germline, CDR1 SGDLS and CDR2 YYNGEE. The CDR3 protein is CASSVDLRGAAQYF. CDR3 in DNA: TGTGCCAGCAGCGTCGACCTCAGGGGAGCGGCCCAGTACTTC.

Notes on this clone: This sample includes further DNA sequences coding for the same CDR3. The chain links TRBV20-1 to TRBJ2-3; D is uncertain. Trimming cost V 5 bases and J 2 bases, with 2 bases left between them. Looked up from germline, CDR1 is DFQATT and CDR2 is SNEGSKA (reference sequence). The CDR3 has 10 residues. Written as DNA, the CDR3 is TGCAGTGCTTACACAGATACGCAGTATTTT. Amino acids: CSAYTDTQYF.